What follows are 18 T cell receptor beta chains derived from one specimen sequenced in a study of shared clonotypes between healthy human individuals. Profiling relied on immunoSEQ multiplex PCR, and the TCRdb table lists in-frame clones only, not all of them. Of 900,000 to 1,200,000 clones in the sample, 75% to 85% were seen once. Sequenced sample: memory CD4+ T cells from PBMCs. Regarding subset: CD45RA-negative fraction. The receptors originated from a man younger than 35 in good health. Some clones in this sample may be carry-over from other donors' samples.

The rearrangement uses TRBV30 and TRBJ2-5, with 8 bases fitting TRBD1. The CDR3 sequence is 14 residues long. The V segment lost 2 bases and the J segment 5 bases; nucleotides outside the gene matches: 7. CDR1 is GTSNPN, CDR2 SVGIG, per germline (reference sequence). The CDR3 nucleotides are TGTGCCTGGAGTAACCCAGGGGGCGCGGAGACCCAGTACTTC. As protein: CAWSNPGGAETQYF. The complete variable domain, with remaining parts taken from reference TRBV30 and TRBJ2-5, reads SQTIHQWPATLVQPVGSPLSLECTVEGTSNPNLYWYRQAAGRGLQLLFYSVGIGQISSEVPQNLSASRPQDRQFILSSKKLLLSDSGFYLCAWSNPGGAETQYFGPGTRLLVL.

The chain uses TRBV5-1 and TRBJ2-1, with 10 nucleotides matching TRBD2. CDR3 size: 16 residues. Trimming removed 0 bases from V and 4 bases from J; junction bases left unmatched: 4. Germline V gene sequence: CDR1 SGHRS, CDR2 YFSETQ. The CDR3 is CASSLDIAGGYNEQFF. The CDR3 nucleotides read TGCGCCAGCAGCTTGGACATAGCGGGAGGTTACAATGAGCAGTTCTTC. The variable domain in full, with the rest retrieved from reference TRBV5-1 and TRBJ2-1, is KAGVTQTPRYLIKTRGQQVTLSCSPISGHRSVSWYQQTPGQGLQFLFEYFSETQRNKGNFPGRFSGRQFSNSRSEMNVSTLELGDSALYLCASSLDIAGGYNEQFFGPGTRLTVL.

The chain combines TRBV5-4 with TRBJ2-5, with 7 positions matching TRBD2. The CDR3 runs 13 residues. Losses at the gene ends were 5 bases for V and 2 bases for J; bases not matched to a gene: 3. Per the germline V gene, CDR1 is SGHNT and CDR2 is YYREEE (reference sequence). CDR3 residues: CASRRSGQETQYF. The CDR3 DNA follows: TGTGCCAGCAGACGTAGCGGGCAAGAGACCCAGTACTTC.

This chain uses TRBV5-1 with TRBJ2-1; no clear D. The CDR3 spans 12 residues. V was shortened by 0 bases and J by 5 bases, with 3 bases between the two germline ends. Germline V CDR1 and CDR2: SGHRS, YFSETQ. The CDR3 bases are TGCGCCAGCAGCTTGGAGGACAATGAGCAGTTCTTC. It specifies CASSLEDNEQFF.

This clone was observed once. This sequence joins TRBV2 and TRBJ2-3; TRBD2 aligns across 7 bases. After removal of 8 bases from V and 3 bases from J, the junction contained 5 bases not matched to a gene. The CDR3 is 13 residues long. Germline loops: CDR1 SNHLY, CDR2 FYNNEI. The CDR3 DNA sequence: TGTGCCAGCGGACTAGAGGGTACAGATACGCAGTATTTT. It codes for CASGLEGTDTQYF.

The chain is built from TRBV7-8 and TRBJ1-2; maybe TRBD1 (5 bases). The CDR3 is 14 residues long. Germline CDR1 reads SGHVS; CDR2 reads FQNEAQ. Between the trimmed V and J ends, which lost 0 bases and 4 bases, there was a span of 9 bases. As DNA, the CDR3 is TGTGCCAGCAGCTTAGCAAGGGGCATCTATGGCTACACCTTC. Residues: CASSLARGIYGYTF.

The chain has TRBV5-1 and TRBJ1-2; no reliable D call. V lost 2 bases and J 2 bases, leaving 10 bases between the germline ends. The CDR3 covers 14 residues. CDR1 and CDR2 (germline): SGHRS, YFSETQ. As DNA, the CDR3 is TGCGCCAGCAGCTTCTCCCTTACAAACTATGGCTACACCTTC. Its protein product is CASSFSLTNYGYTF.

The chain links TRBV6-5 to TRBJ1-2; D may be TRBD1 (5 bases). Trimming stripped 4 bases from V and 7 bases from J, with 7 bases between. The CDR3 is 11 amino acids. The germline V gene has CDR1 MNHEY and CDR2 SVGAGI. CDR3 sequence reads: CASSSRVGYTF. CDR3 bases: TGTGCCAGCAGTTCCAGGGTTGGCTACACCTTC.

The chain combines TRBV5-1 with TRBJ2-2; D perhaps matches TRBD1 (5 bases). Trimming took off 0 bases at V and 6 bases at J, with 15 bases between the two ends. This CDR3 has 16 amino acids. In germline, CDR1 is SGHRS, CDR2 YFSETQ. The CDR3 reads CASSLGDSNRPGELFF. As DNA, the CDR3 is TGCGCCAGCAGCTTGGGAGACTCGAACAGGCCCGGGGAGCTGTTTTTT.

The chain links TRBV6-5 to TRBJ1-1, with a weak D call TRBD1 (6 bases). CDR3 length: 14 amino acids. The V gene lost 6 bases and the J gene lost 1 base, with 12 bases spanning the gap. Germline V gene sequence: CDR1 MNHEY, CDR2 SVGAGI. This chain's CDR3 is CASSGNRANTEAFF. Written as DNA, the CDR3 is TGTGCCAGCAGCGGAAACAGGGCGAACACTGAAGCTTTCTTT.

As to this clone: Additional DNA sequences in this sample encode the identical CDR3. This chain uses TRBV5-6 with TRBJ1-5; 8 bases line up with TRBD1. J gave up 4 bases and V 4 bases, and 4 bases lay outside the gene matches. The CDR3 has 14 amino acids. Per germline, CDR1 SGHDT and CDR2 YYEEEE. This CDR3 reads CASSTTGGNQPQHF. The CDR3 coding sequence is TGTGCCAGCAGCACTACAGGGGGGAATCAGCCCCAGCATTTT. Complete variable domain (other parts from reference TRBV5-6 and TRBJ1-5): DAGVTQSPTHLIKTRGQQVTLRCSPKSGHDTVSWYQQALGQGPQFIFQYYEEEERQRGNFPDRFSGHQFPNYSSELNVNALLLGDSALYLCASSTTGGNQPQHFGDGTRLSIL.

The gene calls are TRBV28 and TRBJ2-3, with 7 bases identical to TRBD1. V shed 7 bases, J shed 2 bases, and the junction held 6 bases outside the gene matches. The germline V gene encodes CDR1 MDHEN and CDR2 SYDVKM. This CDR3 comprises 14 residues. CDR3 in amino acids: CASTLQGTTDTQYF. CDR3 in DNA: TGTGCCAGCACCTTACAGGGGACCACAGATACGCAGTATTTT.

In DNA form, the CDR3 reads TGTGCCAGCAGTTACTCTGGGACTAGCGGGAGATACGAGCAGTACTTC. Encoded protein: CASSYSGTSGRYEQYF. The J gene is TRBJ2-7, the V gene TRBV6-5, with 14 nucleotides matching TRBD2. CDR3 length: 16 amino acids. V lost 0 bases, J lost 4 bases, and 2 bases stayed unmatched. Per germline, CDR1 MNHEY and CDR2 SVGAGI.

This clone turned up a few times. The V call is TRBV9, the J call TRBJ2-7; 9 nucleotides agree with TRBD2. The CDR3 is 16 amino acids. CDR1 and CDR2 (germline): SGDLS, YYNGEE. J was trimmed by 6 bases and V by 3 bases; bases with no gene match: 13. The DNA of the CDR3 is TGTGCCAGCAGCGCCGATGCAGCGGGAGGCCGGTCCGAGCAGTACTTC. It yields the protein CASSADAAGGRSEQYF.

V usage is TRBV11-2 and J usage is TRBJ1-1; possibly TRBD1 for D (5 bases). V was trimmed by 6 bases and J by 3 bases, leaving 11 bases between them. Germline loops: CDR1 SGHAT, CDR2 FQNNGV. CDR3 length: 13 amino acids. CDR3 sequence: CASSDSPYTEAFF. CDR3 sequence (DNA): TGTGCCAGCAGTGACAGTCCCTACACTGAAGCTTTCTTT. The variable domain in full, with the rest retrieved from reference TRBV11-2 and TRBJ1-1, is EAGVAQSPRYKIIEKRQSVAFWCNPISGHATLYWYQQILGQGPKLLIQFQNNGVVDDSQLPKDRFSAERLKGVDSTLKIQPAKLEDSAVYLCASSDSPYTEAFFGQGTRLTVV.

This clone is a singleton in its sample. The chain recombines TRBV5-1 with TRBJ2-3; 8 nucleotides line up with TRBD2. Germline V CDR1 and CDR2: SGHRS, YFSETQ. V trimming: 5 bases; J trimming: 3 bases; junction bases outside the gene matches: 11. The CDR3 extends over 16 amino acids. The CDR3 here is CASSAGGAGGTDTQYF. The CDR3 coding sequence is TGCGCCAGCAGTGCCGGGGGGGCCGGAGGAACAGATACGCAGTATTTT.

This clone was counted a few times. The gene calls are TRBV10-1 and TRBJ2-3, with TRBD2 identical over 14 bases. The V and J ends lost 6 bases and 5 bases, in that order; junction bases with no gene match: 10. The germline CDR1 and CDR2 sequences are WNHNN and SYGVQD (reference sequence). This CDR3 is 17 amino acids long. The CDR3 is CASSDPFGTSGRDTQYF. CDR3 DNA sequence: TGCGCCAGCAGCGATCCTTTCGGGACTAGCGGGAGAGATACGCAGTATTTT.

The J gene is TRBJ2-3, the V gene TRBV4-1; 12 nucleotides line up with TRBD1. Germline lookup yields CDR1 MGHRA and CDR2 YSYEKL. Germline trimming cut 5 bases from V and 4 bases from J; bases unmatched to any gene: 10. The CDR3 is 17 residues long. The CDR3 DNA follows: TGCGCCAGCAGCAGGGGGACAGGGGGCTTTGGTCCAGATACGCAGTATTTT. This translates into CASSRGTGGFGPDTQYF.